This TCR beta chain was sequenced in a study of somatic mutations in cytotoxic T cells in rheumatoid arthritis (dated by TCRdb to about 2017). Concerning the study at large: Patient peripheral blood (30 ml EDTA) was drawn right after diagnosis and before any treatment started. Some V beta antibody-stained T-cell populations were flow-sorted on a FACSAria II or Sony SH800 at nearly 100% purity, and sorted V beta1+ cells also underwent TCRB sequencing. For approximately 63 rheumatoid arthritis patients and some 21 healthy controls, TCRB deep sequencing was carried out. To characterize clonality, the study used TCRB deep sequencing while asking whether somatic mutations are carried by expanded CD8+ T-cell clones in newly diagnosed, untreated rheumatoid arthritis. Patient and control groups had essentially identical median ages. What the study reported, not specific to this receptor: The finding that TRBV07 was slightly underrepresented in patients was left unadjusted for multiple comparisons. CD8+ clonality increased with age in patients (Spearman r ~ 0.49) but not in healthy controls. It was unknown which antigens the expanded CD8+ clones targeted, and their absence from virus-specific databases did not exclude viral specificity. Rheumatoid arthritis patients and age-matched healthy controls did not significantly differ in CD8+ T-cell clonality. The largest CD8+ clone made up more than 20% of CD8+ cells in about an eighth of the roughly 60 patients, and blood and synovial fluid shared several identical CD8+ TCRB sequences.

TCRB CDR3 sequencing used the immunoSEQ assay on genomic DNA. The original methods were these. Only a few patient CD8+ clones larger than 1% matched published virus-specific TCRB sequences when compared against them. Only productive TCRB rearrangements were included in the analyses. Defining a clone by its unique TCRB CDR3 sequence, the study calculated clonality as a productive clonality index derived from Shannon entropy. The template counts of each clone relative to the total templates per sample were used to calculate repertoire overlap between two samples. V-gene usage measured by flow cytometry correlated with TCRB sequencing V-gene usage, with a Spearman r of less than 0.65. This immuneACCESS table, as held by TCRdb, lists in-frame sequences with V and J called but not all clones. Of the missing ones, under half trace to an unresolved V gene in checked studies; the others have no known cause. V and J calls and clone size follow that table, whereas D and trimming were derived from the DNA. The sample profile shows about 16,000 clones; 78% of them were found once. The ten largest clones take up about a sixth of the sample.

On an AutoMACS, CD4+ and CD8+ cells were isolated via positive magnetic bead selection, and their purity was verified by flow cytometry. Initial screening for clonal expansions relied on flow cytometry with a TCR V beta antibody panel, after which sorted CD8+ fractions underwent TCRB deep sequencing for characterization. Peripheral blood mononuclear cells were obtained using density gradient separation with Ficoll-Paque PLUS. DNA was extracted from CD4-enriched, CD8-enriched or PBMC samples with Nucleospin Tissue or Tissue XS kits and quantified with a Qubit 2.0 fluorometer. As to this clone: The specificity of this receptor is unknown. The record has no base qualities; no much larger clone is one base away.

V is reduced by 8 bases and J by 2 bases, leaving a spacing of 24 bases between them. CDR1 and CDR2, looked up from the germline V gene, are SNHLY and FYNNEI. Its CDR3 holds 18 amino acids, cysteine through phenylalanine. Only the CDR3 DNA is retained, 54 bases long and in frame from the first base. This chain is built from TRBV2 and TRBJ2-2; matching of 6 bases hints at TRBD1 as the D gene. Sequenced material: CD8+ T cells sorted from blood. This clonotype originated in an adult with rheumatoid arthritis. The CDR3 is CASSKPDTGLYNTGELFF. The nucleotides read TGTGCCAGCTCCAAACCTGATACAGGGCTCTATAACACCGGGGAGCTGTTTTTT. Supplemented by the reference TRBV2 and TRBJ2-2 proteins around the CDR3, the complete variable domain is EPEVTQTPSHQVTQMGQEVILRCVPISNHLYFYWYRQILGQKVEFLVSFYNNEISEKSEIFDDQFSVERPDGSNFTLKIRSTKLEDSAMYFCASSKPDTGLYNTGELFFGEGSRLTVL.